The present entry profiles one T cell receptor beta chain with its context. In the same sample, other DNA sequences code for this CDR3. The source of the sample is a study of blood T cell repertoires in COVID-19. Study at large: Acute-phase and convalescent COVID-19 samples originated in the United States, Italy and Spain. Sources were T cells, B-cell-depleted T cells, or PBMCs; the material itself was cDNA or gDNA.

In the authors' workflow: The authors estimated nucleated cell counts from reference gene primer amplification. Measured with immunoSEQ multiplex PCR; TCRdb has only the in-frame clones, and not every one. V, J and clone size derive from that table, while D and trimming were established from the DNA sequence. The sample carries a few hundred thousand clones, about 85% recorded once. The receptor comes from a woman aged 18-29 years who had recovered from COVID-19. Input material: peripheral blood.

Written as DNA, the CDR3 is TGTGCCAGCAGCTTAGGGACTAGTACAGATACGCAGTATTTT. This encodes CASSLGTSTDTQYF. The V and J genes are TRBV7-2 and TRBJ2-3; 7 bases fit TRBD2. Germline lookup yields CDR1 SGHTA and CDR2 FQGNSA. J lost 3 bases, V lost 1 base, and 1 base had no gene match. The CDR3 totals 14 residues.